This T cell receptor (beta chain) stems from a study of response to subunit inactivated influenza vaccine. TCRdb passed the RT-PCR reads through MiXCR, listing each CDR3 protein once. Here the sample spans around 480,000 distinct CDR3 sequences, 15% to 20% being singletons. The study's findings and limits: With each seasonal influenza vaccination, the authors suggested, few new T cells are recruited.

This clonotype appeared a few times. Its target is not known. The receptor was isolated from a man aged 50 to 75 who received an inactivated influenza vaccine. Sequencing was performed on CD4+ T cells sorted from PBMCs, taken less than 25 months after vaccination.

The CDR3 nucleotides read TGTGCCAGTAGTAAGCAAGGACGGCACCAAGAGACCCAGTACTTC. It encodes CASSKQGRHQETQYF. The chain is built from TRBV19 and TRBJ2-5; D uncertain. The CDR3 extends over 15 amino acids. Germline V gene data show CDR1 as LNHDA and CDR2 as SQIVND (reference sequence). Trimming pared 4 bases from V and 0 bases from J, leaving 12 bases between.